This entry concerns a single TCR beta chain. Per the original methods: It was from reference gene primer amplification that nucleated cell counts were estimated. Generated by immunoSEQ multiplex PCR, the TCRdb table keeps only in-frame clones and is missing some. The V and J calls and clone size were taken over from that table, and D and trimming were inferred from the DNA. This table has about 490,000 clones, approximately 83% appearing once. Trimming removed 4 bases from V and 9 bases from J, with 16 bases in between. This CDR3 region has 15 residues. CDR1 is MNHNY, CDR2 SVGAGI, per germline (reference sequence). This entry belongs to a study of blood T cell repertoires in COVID-19. Study details: From the United States, Italy and Spain came samples of acute and convalescent COVID-19. Sources were T cells, B-cell-depleted T cells, or PBMCs; the material itself was cDNA or gDNA.

The chain is built from TRBV6-6 and TRBJ1-6; D unclear. Sample: peripheral blood. The TCR comes from a human donor in a cohort sampled during active COVID-19. CDR3 bases: TGTGCCAGCAGTTCCGAGGCGGGGATAGCTTCACCCCTCCACTTT. Its protein is CASSSEAGIASPLHF.